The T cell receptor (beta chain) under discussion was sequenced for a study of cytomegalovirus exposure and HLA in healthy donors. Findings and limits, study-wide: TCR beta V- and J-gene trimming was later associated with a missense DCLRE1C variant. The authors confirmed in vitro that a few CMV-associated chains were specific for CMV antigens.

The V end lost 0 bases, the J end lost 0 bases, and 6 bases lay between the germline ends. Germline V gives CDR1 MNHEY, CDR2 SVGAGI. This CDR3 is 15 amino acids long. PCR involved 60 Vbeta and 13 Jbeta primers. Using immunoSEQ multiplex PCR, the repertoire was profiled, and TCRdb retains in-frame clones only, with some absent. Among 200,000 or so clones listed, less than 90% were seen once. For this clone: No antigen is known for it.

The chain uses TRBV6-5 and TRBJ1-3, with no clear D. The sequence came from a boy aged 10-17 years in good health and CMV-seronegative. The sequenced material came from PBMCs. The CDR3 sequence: CASSYSRSSGNTIYF. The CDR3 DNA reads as TGTGCCAGCAGTTACTCTCGCAGCTCTGGAAACACCATATATTTT.